Sequencing of this TCR beta chain was carried out in a study of PD-L1 blockade in urothelial cancer. Study overall: Administration of atezolizumab to patients began around 2014, at 1,200 mg intravenously every 3 weeks. T cell content in blood samples showed a median of 141,255. Study patients had been treated with 0 to 3 previous chemotherapy regimens. Blood was subjected to analysis at 3 weeks (second dose) and 6 weeks following treatment start.

The J segment lost 6 bases and the V segment lost 4 bases, leaving 8 bases of the junction unmatched. CDR1 and CDR2 (germline): SQVTM, ANQGSEA. The CDR3 has 14 amino acids. The table came from immunoSEQ multiplex PCR; TCRdb's copy has only in-frame clones and leaves some out. The repertoire holds approximately 51,000 clones, approximately 84% seen once, with around 16% in the top ten. The chain links TRBV29-1 to TRBJ1-2; the match to TRBD1 covers 10 bases. This sequence originates from a man aged 60 to 75 with urothelial cancer. The input for sequencing was PBMCs, taken around atezolizumab (anti-PD-L1) treatment. The DNA for the CDR3 is TGCAGCGTTGCCGGGACAGGGGTTCAAAATGGCTACACCTTC. It translates to CSVAGTGVQNGYTF. The full variable domain, completed using reference TRBV29-1 and TRBJ1-2, is SAVISQKPSRDICQRGTSLTIQCQVDSQVTMMFWYRQQPGQSLTLIATANQGSEATYESGFVIDKFPISRPNLTFSTLTVSNMSPEDSSIYLCSVAGTGVQNGYTFGSGTRLTVV.